The table lists the clone carrying this T cell receptor (beta chain) with a count of one. Its antigen is still unknown. These data originate in a study of post-analysis software for immune sequencing data. Whole-study results and caveats: In patients, TRBV5-6, TRBV5-1 and TRBV20-1 belonged to four or five TRBV segments found more frequently than in controls.

The CDR3 covers 17 residues. Unmatched junction bases numbered 7, after V lost 3 bases and J lost 0 bases. Carried by the TCR beta cDNA libraries were unique molecular identifiers. TCRdb processed the PCR reads anew with MiXCR; each CDR3 protein has one entry. The sample lists a few hundred thousand distinct CDR3 sequences; 39% were seen once. The sequence was obtained from a girl aged 2-9 years with multiple sclerosis. The chain is built from TRBV12-3 or TRBV12-4 and TRBJ2-1; 8 bases align to TRBD2. Input material: blood. This CDR3 is CASSFLPGRVSYNEQFF. The CDR3 nucleotides are TGTGCCAGCAGTTTTTTGCCCGGGAGGGTCTCCTACAATGAGCAGTTCTTC.